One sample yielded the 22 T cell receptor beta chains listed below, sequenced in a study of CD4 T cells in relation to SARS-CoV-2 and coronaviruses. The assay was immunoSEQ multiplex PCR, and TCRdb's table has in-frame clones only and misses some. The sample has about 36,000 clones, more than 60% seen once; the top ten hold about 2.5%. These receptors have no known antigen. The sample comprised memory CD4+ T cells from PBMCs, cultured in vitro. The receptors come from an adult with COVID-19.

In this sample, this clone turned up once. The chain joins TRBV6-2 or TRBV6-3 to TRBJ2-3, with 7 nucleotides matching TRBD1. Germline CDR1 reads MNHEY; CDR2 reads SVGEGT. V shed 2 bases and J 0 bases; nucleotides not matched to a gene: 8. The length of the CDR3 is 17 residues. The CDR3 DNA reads TGTGCCAGCAGTTACGTTCGGGGACAGACTAGCACAGATACGCAGTATTTT. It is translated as CASSYVRGQTSTDTQYF.

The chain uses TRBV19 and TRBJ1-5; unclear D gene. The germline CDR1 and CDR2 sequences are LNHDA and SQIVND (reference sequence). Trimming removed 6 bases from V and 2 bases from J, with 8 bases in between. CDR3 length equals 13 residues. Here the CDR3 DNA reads TGTGCCAGTAGAAGGGAGGGCAATCAGCCCCAGCATTTT. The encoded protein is CASRREGNQPQHF.

The chain's CDR3 is CASSQVRTANTGELFF. The CDR3, as DNA: TGTGCCAGCAGCCAAGTAAGGACAGCTAACACCGGGGAGCTGTTTTTT. The chain links TRBV14 to TRBJ2-2, with D perhaps matching TRBD1 (6 bases). The CDR3 runs 16 residues. V lost 1 base, J lost 2 bases, and 11 bases lay in between. Germline V gene sequence: CDR1 SGHDN, CDR2 FVKESK.

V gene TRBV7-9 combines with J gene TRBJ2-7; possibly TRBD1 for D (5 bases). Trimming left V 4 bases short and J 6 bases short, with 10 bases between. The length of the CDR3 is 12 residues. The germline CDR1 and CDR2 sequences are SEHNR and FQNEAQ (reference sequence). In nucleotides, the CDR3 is TGTGCCAGCAGCTCCGGACAAGGCGAGCAGTACTTC. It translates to CASSSGQGEQYF.

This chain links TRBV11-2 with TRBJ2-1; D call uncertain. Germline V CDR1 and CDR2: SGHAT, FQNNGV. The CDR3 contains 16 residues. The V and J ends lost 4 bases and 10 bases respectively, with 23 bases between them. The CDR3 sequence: CASSSIKRDPTMEQFF. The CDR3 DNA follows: TGTGCCAGCAGCTCCATAAAGCGAGACCCCACAATGGAGCAGTTCTTC.

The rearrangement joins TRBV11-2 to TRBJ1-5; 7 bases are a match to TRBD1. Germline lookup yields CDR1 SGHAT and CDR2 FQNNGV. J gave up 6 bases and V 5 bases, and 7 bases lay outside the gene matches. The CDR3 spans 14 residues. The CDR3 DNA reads TGTGCCAGCAGCCCTAACAGGGGAGGTCAGCCCCAGCATTTT. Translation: CASSPNRGGQPQHF. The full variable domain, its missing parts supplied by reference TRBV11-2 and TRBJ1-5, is EAGVAQSPRYKIIEKRQSVAFWCNPISGHATLYWYQQILGQGPKLLIQFQNNGVVDDSQLPKDRFSAERLKGVDSTLKIQPAKLEDSAVYLCASSPNRGGQPQHFGDGTRLSIL.

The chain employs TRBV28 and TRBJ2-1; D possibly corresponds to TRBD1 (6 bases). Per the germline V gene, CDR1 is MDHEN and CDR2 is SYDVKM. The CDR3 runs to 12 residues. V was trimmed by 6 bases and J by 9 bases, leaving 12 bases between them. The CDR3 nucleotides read TGTGCCAGCAGAACAGGGTTCGCTGAGCAGTTCTTC. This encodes CASRTGFAEQFF.

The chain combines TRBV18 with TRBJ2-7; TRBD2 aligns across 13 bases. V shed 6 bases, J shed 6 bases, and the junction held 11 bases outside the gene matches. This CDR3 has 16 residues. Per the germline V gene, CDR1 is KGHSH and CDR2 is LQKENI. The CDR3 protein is CASSPNGLAGVGEQYF. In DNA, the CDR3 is TGTGCCAGCTCCCCTAACGGACTAGCGGGAGTTGGCGAGCAGTACTTC.

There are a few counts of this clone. The CDR3 is CASSEGVAWYGYTF. CDR3 nucleotides: TGTGCCAGCAGTGAGGGGGTCGCTTGGTATGGCTACACCTTC. The chain carries TRBV6-2 or TRBV6-3 and TRBJ1-2; maybe TRBD1 (6 bases). CDR1 and CDR2 (germline): MNHEY, SVGEGT. The CDR3 sequence is 14 residues long. V was shortened by 5 bases and J by 5 bases, with 15 bases between the two germline ends.

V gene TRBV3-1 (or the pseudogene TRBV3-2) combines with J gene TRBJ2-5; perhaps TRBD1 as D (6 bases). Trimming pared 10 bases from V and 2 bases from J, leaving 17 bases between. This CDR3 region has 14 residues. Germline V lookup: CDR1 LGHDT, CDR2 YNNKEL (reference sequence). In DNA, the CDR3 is TGTGCCACCCGTATGCAGGGGTATCAAGAGACCCAGTACTTC. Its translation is CATRMQGYQETQYF.

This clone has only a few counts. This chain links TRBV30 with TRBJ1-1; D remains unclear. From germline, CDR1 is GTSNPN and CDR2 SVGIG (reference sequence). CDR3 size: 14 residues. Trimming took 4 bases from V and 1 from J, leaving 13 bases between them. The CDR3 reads CAWTPPGQNTEAFF. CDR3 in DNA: TGTGCCTGGACCCCCCCCGGGCAGAACACTGAAGCTTTCTTT.

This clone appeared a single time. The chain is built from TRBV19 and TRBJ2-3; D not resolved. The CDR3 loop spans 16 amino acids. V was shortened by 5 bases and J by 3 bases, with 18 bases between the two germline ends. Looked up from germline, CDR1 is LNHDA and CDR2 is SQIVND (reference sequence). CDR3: CASSGDSTPSTDTQYF. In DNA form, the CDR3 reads TGTGCCAGTAGTGGCGACTCTACCCCATCTACAGATACGCAGTATTTT.

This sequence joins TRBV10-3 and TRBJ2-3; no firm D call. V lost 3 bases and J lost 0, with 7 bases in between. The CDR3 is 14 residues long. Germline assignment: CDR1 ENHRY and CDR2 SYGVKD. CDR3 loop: CAISEMASTDTQYF. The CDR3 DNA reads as TGTGCCATCAGTGAAATGGCGAGCACAGATACGCAGTATTTT.

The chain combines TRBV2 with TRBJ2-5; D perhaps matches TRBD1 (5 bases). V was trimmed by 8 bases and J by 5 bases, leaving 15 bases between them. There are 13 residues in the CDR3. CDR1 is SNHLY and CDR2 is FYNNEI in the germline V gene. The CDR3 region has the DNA TGTGCCAGCTTTTCGCTGGCAGGGGAGACCCAGTACTTC. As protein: CASFSLAGETQYF.

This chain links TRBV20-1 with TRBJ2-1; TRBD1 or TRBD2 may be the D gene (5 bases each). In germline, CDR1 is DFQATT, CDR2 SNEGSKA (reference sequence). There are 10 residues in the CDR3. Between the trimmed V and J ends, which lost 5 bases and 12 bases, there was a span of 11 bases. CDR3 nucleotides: TGCAGTGCTTCTCAGGGACCGCAGTTCTTC. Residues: CSASQGPQFF.

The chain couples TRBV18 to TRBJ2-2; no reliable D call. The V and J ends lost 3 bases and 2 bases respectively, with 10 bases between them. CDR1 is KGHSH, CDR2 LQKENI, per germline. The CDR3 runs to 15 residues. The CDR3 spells CASSPGLINTGELFF. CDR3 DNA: TGTGCCAGCTCACCCGGTCTGATAAACACCGGGGAGCTGTTTTTT.

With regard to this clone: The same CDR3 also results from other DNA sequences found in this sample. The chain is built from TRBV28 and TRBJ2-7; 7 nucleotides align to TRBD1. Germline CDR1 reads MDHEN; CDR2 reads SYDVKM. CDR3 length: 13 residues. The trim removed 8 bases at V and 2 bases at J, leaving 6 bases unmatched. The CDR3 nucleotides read TGTGCCAGCCGGACTGGGACAGCCTACGAGCAGTACTTC. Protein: CASRTGTAYEQYF.

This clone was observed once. CDR3 in DNA: TGCGCCAGCAGCTGGGACAGGCGGAAGGTTTTTTCCGACGAGCAGTACTTC. Amino acids: CASSWDRRKVFSDEQYF. The chain is built from TRBV5-1 and TRBJ2-7; 8 nucleotides agree with TRBD1. Germline V gene data show CDR1 as SGHRS and CDR2 as YFSETQ. Germline trimming cut 3 bases from V and 5 bases from J; bases unmatched to any gene: 16. The CDR3 totals 17 residues.

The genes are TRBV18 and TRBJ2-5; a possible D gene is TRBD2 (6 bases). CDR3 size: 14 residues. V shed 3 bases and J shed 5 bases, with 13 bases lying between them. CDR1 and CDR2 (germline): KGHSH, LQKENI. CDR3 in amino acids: CASSPSTRTETQYF. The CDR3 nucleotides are TGTGCCAGCTCACCCTCGACTAGAACTGAGACCCAGTACTTC.

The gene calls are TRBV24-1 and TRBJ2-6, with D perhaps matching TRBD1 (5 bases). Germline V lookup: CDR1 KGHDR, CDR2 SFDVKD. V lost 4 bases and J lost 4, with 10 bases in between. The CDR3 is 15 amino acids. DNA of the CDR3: TGTGCCACCAGTGAAGAAGGGGTCGGGGCCAACGTCCTGACTTTC. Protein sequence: CATSEEGVGANVLTF.

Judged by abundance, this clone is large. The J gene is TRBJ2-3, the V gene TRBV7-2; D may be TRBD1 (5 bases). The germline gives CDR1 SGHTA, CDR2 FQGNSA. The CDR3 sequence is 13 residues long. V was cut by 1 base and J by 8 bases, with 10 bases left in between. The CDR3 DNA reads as TGTGCCAGCAGCTTAGGACAGACCTTTACGCAGTATTTT. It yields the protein CASSLGQTFTQYF.

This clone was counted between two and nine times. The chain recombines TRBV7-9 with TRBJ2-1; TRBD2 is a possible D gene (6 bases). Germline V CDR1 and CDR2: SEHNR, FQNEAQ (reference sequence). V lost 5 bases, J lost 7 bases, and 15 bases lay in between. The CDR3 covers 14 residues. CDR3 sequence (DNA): TGTGCCAGCAGCCCGGGGGAGGTGAGGAATGAGCAGTTCTTC. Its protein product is CASSPGEVRNEQFF.